The T cell receptor beta chain under discussion was sequenced for a study of T cells after posttransplantation cyclophosphamide. General study results and limits: Skin or GI-infiltrating T cells shared few TRB sequences with blood. Later blood repertoires were often dominated by clones from the donor CD8+ memory compartment. After PTCy, TRB diversity resembled that of CNI/methotrexate controls.

Some clones are missing from TCRdb's copy, which holds only in-frame ones; the method was immunoSEQ multiplex PCR. The sample yields about 6,800 clones, about 92% seen once. As for this clone: Its antigen remains unidentified.

A marrow graft followed busulfan-fludarabine conditioning, with cyclophosphamide on days +3 and +4. Sample: PBMCs, taken approximately 45 months after allogeneic stem cell transplant with posttransplant cyclophosphamide. The receptor was derived from a female patient in her 50s who received an allogeneic stem cell transplant from a related donor, was CMV-positive, and had no GVHD. A share of the T cells may be of graft donor origin.

CDR3 region: CASTLKVAGSTDTQYF. Written as DNA, the CDR3 is TGTGCCAGCACCCTAAAGGTGGCAGGGAGCACAGATACGCAGTATTTT. The chain has TRBV5-4 and TRBJ2-3, with D maybe TRBD1 (5 bases). The CDR3 spans 16 residues. Looked up from germline, CDR1 is SGHNT and CDR2 is YYREEE (reference sequence). The V gene lost 6 bases and the J gene lost 0 bases, with 17 bases spanning the gap.